Sequencing of this TCR beta chain was carried out in a study of cytotoxic CD8 clonotypes in ibrutinib-treated CLL. TCRdb keeps only in-frame clones here, not all; method: immunoSEQ multiplex PCR. The sample carries more than 300,000 clones, around four fifths recorded once. The sequence derives from a human donor with chronic lymphocytic leukemia. The sequences come from PBMCs, collected before ibrutinib treatment.

The CDR3 DNA follows: TGTGCCAGCTCGGGACTAGGGAGCTCCTACGAGCAGTACTTC. Its protein is CASSGLGSSYEQYF. The rearrangement links TRBV25-1 to TRBJ2-7; 8 bases map to TRBD2. V was clipped by 8 bases and J by 0 bases; unmatched bases: 6. From germline, CDR1 is MGHDK and CDR2 SYGVNS. This CDR3 region has 14 residues.